The rows below give T cell receptor beta chains drawn from one sample of a study of beta chain features in type 1 diabetes. This table comes from immunoSEQ multiplex PCR, and its TCRdb copy is limited to in-frame clones, with some not included. The sample shows about half a million clones, roughly 31% of them seen only once. Sequenced sample: naive CD4+ T cells from blood. These receptors were collected from a man between 18 and 35 years old in good health. Both conserved end residues are part of each CDR3. A D gene is named only where the DNA matches it firmly. Not every row has a clone size; where given, it reads once, few, many or a size class.

d_call	j_call	v_call	clone_size	cdr3_nt	cdr3_aa
.	TRBJ2-3	TRBV4-3	.	TGCGCCAGCAGCCAAGGGCCAGTCACAGCGGATACGCAGTATTTT	CASSQGPVTADTQYF
.	TRBJ2-5	TRBV6-6	.	TGTGCCAGCAGTTACGTAGGGGACCAAGAGACCCAGTACTTC	CASSYVGDQETQYF
.	TRBJ2-1	TRBV6-1	.	TGTGCCAGCAGTGAAAACTGGAGGCTCTCCTACAATGAGCAGTTCTTC	CASSENWRLSYNEQFF
.	TRBJ2-2	TRBV28	few	TGTGCCAGCAGACTTCCCTTTCGCCGGGAGCTGTTTTTT	CASRLPFRRELFF
.	TRBJ2-6	TRBV29-1	.	TGCAGCGTCGTAGCGACATCGGGGGCCAACGTCCTGACTTTC	CSVVATSGANVLTF
.	TRBJ2-3	TRBV10-3	.	TGTGCCATCTCCGGGAGTGCGACAGATACGCAGTATTTT	CAISGSATDTQYF
.	TRBJ2-2	TRBV4-1	.	TGCGCCAGCAGCCAGTGGCCGCCGTCTGCTGGGGAGCTGTTTTTT	CASSQWPPSAGELFF
TRBD1	TRBJ2-5	TRBV7-2	.	TGTGCCAGCAGCACCCGACAGGGACCCTCCCAGTACTTC	CASSTRQGPSQYF
TRBD1	TRBJ2-1	TRBV23-1	once	TGCGCCAGCAGTGGCGGACAGGGCTACAATGAGCAGTTCTTC	CASSGGQGYNEQFF
.	TRBJ2-3	TRBV9	.	TGTGCCAGCAGAAGGGGCGCGACAGATACGCAGTATTTT	CASRRGATDTQYF
.	TRBJ2-7	TRBV5-1	few	TGCGCCAGCAGCATACAGGCTTCCGAGCAGTACTTC	CASSIQASEQYF
TRBD2	TRBJ2-7	TRBV18	.	TGTGCCAGCTCACCACTTGCGGGAGGAACTAACGAGCAGTACTTC	CASSPLAGGTNEQYF
TRBD2	TRBJ2-1	TRBV7-2	.	TGTGCCAGCAGCGCGGGCCCTACCCTAGCGGGGAATGAGCAGTTCTTC	CASSAGPTLAGNEQFF
TRBD1	TRBJ1-2	TRBV29-1	.	TGCAGCGTGTGGACAGGCGATGGCTACACCTTC	CSVWTGDGYTF
.	TRBJ1-2	TRBV9	few	TGTGCCAGCAGCGTAGACACATCGGACTATGGCTACACCTTC	CASSVDTSDYGYTF
TRBD2	TRBJ2-1	TRBV29-1	few	TGCAGCGTTGTTGGGACTAGGATGTTCAATGAGCAGTTCTTC	CSVVGTRMFNEQFF
.	TRBJ2-7	TRBV2	.	TGTGCCAGCAGTGAAGTATGGGGGATTGTGCAGTACTTC	CASSEVWGIVQYF
.	TRBJ2-4	TRBV30	few	TGTGCCTGGAGCTCCCGCAGGGAGTTTACCAAAAACATTCAGTACTTC	CAWSSRREFTKNIQYF
.	TRBJ1-1	TRBV29-1	few	TGCACGGCACTCGGAGGGGGTACGCGGACTGAAGCTTTCTTT	CTALGGGTRTEAFF
.	TRBJ1-1	TRBV20-1	.	TGCAGTGCCCTTATGGACCCCGGGGCTTTCTTT	CSALMDPGAFF
TRBD2	TRBJ2-7	TRBV28	.	TGTGCCAGCCAAAGACTAGCGGGAAGCTACGAGCAGTACTTC	CASQRLAGSYEQYF
TRBD2	TRBJ2-3	TRBV18	few	TGTGCCAGCTCACCGCTCATTATTAGCGGGACCACAGATACGCAGTATTTT	CASSPLIISGTTDTQYF